The sequence of this TCR beta chain was determined in a study of T cell responses to AZD1222 COVID-19 vaccine. Study-wide points: Females outnumbered males among donors, who were mostly white British; clonal diversity was possibly underestimated.

The assay was immunoSEQ multiplex PCR, and TCRdb's table has in-frame clones only and misses some. The sample lists around 120,000 clones, over 85% occurring once. Concerning this clone: As yet, its antigen is unknown.

Germline V gene lookup returns CDR1 SGHDN and CDR2 FVKESK. V shed 5 bases and J 3 bases; nucleotides not matched to a gene: 6. This CDR3 region has 14 residues. The TCR sequence derives from an adult in good health. Sequencing used peripheral blood, obtained on day 0 of AZD1222 vaccination. The rearrangement joins TRBV14 to TRBJ1-2; TRBD1 agrees at 7 bases. The CDR3 bases are TGTGCCAGCAGCTCCCAGGGGGGGTACTATGGCTACACCTTC. This gives the protein CASSSQGGYYGYTF.